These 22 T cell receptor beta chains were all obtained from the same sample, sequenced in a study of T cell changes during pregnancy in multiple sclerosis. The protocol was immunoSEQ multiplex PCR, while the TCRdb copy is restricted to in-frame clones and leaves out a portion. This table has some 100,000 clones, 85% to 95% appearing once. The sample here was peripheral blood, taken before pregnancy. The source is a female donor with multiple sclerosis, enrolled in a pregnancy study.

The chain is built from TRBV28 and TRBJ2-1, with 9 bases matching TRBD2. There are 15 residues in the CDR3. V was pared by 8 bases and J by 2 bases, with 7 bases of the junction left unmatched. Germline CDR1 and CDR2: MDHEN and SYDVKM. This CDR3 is CASLRGGAAYNEQFF. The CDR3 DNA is TGTGCCAGCTTGCGGGGGGGGGCCGCCTACAATGAGCAGTTCTTC.

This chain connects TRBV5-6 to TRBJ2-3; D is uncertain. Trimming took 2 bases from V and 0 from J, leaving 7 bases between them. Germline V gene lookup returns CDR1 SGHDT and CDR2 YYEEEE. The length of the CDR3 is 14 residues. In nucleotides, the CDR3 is TGTGCCAGCAGCTTAATCGGGAGCACAGATACGCAGTATTTT. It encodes CASSLIGSTDTQYF.

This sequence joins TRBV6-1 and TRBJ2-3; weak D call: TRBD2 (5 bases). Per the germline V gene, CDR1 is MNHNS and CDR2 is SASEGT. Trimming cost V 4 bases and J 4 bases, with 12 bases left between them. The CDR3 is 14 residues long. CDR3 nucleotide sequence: TGTGCCAGCAGTGTATCGGGGAACGCAGATACGCAGTATTTT. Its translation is CASSVSGNADTQYF.

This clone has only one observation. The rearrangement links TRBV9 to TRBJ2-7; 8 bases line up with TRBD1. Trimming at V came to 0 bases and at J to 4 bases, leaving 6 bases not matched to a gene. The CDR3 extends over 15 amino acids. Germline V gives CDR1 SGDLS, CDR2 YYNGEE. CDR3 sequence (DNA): TGTGCCAGCAGCGTAGGGGCAGGGGGCGCATACGAGCAGTACTTC. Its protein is CASSVGAGGAYEQYF.

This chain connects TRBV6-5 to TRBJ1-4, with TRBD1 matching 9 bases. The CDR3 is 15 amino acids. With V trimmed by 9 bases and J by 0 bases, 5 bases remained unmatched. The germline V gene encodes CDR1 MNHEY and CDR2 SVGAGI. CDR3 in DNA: TGTGCCAGTAGAAGACAGGGGGCAACTAATGAAAAACTGTTTTTT. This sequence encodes CASRRQGATNEKLFF.

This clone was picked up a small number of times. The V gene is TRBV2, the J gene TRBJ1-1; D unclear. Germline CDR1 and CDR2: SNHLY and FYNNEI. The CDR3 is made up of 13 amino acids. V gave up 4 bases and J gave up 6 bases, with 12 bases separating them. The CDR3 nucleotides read TGTGCCAGCAGTGGGGGAGAATTGGCTGAAGCTTTCTTT. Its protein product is CASSGGELAEAFF.

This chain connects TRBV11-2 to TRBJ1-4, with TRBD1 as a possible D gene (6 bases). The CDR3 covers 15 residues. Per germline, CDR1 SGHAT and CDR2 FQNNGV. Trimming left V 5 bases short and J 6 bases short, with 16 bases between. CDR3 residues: CASSRGARGDEKLFF. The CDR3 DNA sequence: TGTGCCAGCAGCCGTGGGGCCAGGGGAGATGAAAAACTGTTTTTT.

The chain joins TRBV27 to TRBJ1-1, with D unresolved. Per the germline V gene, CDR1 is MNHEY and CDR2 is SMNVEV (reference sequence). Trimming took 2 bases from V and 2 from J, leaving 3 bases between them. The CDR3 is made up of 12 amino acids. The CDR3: CASSLGNTEAFF. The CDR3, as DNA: TGTGCCAGCAGTTTAGGCAACACTGAAGCTTTCTTT.

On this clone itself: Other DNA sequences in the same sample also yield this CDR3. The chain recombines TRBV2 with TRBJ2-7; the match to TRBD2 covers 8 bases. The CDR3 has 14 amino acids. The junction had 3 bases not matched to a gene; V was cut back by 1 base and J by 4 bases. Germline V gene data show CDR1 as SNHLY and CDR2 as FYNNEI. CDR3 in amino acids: CASSEGAGGYEQYF. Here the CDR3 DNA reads TGTGCCAGCAGTGAAGGGGCGGGAGGTTACGAGCAGTACTTC.

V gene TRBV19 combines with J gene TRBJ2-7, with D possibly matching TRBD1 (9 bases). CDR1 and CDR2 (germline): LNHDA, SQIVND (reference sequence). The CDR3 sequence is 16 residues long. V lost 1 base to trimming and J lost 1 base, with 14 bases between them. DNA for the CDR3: TGTGCCAGTAGTATAGTAGCGGGACAGGGATCCTACGAGCAGTACTTC. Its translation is CASSIVAGQGSYEQYF.

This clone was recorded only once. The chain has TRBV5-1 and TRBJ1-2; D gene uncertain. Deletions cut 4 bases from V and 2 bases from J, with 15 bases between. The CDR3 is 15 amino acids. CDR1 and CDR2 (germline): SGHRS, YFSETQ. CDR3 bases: TGCGCCAGCAGCCTGAGCCTACGGGTAAACTATGGCTACACCTTC. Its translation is CASSLSLRVNYGYTF.

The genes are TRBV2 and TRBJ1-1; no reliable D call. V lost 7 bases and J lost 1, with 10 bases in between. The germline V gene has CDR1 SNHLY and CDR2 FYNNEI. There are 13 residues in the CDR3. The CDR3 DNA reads TGTGCCAGCACGGTAGGGAGGAACACTGAAGCTTTCTTT. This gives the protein CASTVGRNTEAFF.

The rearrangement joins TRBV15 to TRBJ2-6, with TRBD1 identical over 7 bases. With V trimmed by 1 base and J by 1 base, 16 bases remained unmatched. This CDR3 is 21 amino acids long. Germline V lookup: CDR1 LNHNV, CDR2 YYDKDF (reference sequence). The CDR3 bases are TGTGCCACCAGCAGAGGGGATGGACAGGTACATCGTGTGTCTGGGGCCAACGTCCTGACTTTC. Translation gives CATSRGDGQVHRVSGANVLTF.

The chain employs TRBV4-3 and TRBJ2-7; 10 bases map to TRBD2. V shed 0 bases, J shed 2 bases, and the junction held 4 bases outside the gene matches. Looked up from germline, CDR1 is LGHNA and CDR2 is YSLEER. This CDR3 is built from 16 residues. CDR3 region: CASSQDPSGGPYEQYF. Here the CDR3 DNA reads TGCGCCAGCAGCCAAGACCCTAGCGGGGGTCCCTACGAGCAGTACTTC.

CDR3 nucleotides: TGTGCCAGCAACCCCTCAGGGGCCCCTGAAGCTTTCTTT. Its translation is CASNPSGAPEAFF. This chain joins TRBV27 and TRBJ1-1, with D possibly being TRBD1 (6 bases). From germline, CDR1 is MNHEY and CDR2 SMNVEV (reference sequence). This CDR3 region has 13 residues. V was trimmed by 7 bases and J by 6 bases, leaving 15 bases between them.

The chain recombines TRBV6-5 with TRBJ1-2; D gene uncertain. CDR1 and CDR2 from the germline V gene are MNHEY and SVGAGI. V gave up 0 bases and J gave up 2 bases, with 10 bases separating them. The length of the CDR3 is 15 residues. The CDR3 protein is CASSYSGDSNYGYTF. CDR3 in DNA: TGTGCCAGCAGTTACTCCGGGGATTCCAACTATGGCTACACCTTC.

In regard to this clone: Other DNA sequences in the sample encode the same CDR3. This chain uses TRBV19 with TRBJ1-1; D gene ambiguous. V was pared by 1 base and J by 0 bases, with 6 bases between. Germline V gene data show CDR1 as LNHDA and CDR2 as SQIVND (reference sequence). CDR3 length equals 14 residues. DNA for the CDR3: TGTGCCAGTAGTATAGTTCACATGAACACTGAAGCTTTCTTT. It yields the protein CASSIVHMNTEAFF.

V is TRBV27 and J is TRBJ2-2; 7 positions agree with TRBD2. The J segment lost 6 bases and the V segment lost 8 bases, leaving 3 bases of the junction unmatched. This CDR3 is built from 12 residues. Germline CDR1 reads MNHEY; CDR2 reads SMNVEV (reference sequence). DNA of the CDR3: TGTGCCAGCGCGGGGGTAGCCGGGGAGCTGTTTTTT. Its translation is CASAGVAGELFF.

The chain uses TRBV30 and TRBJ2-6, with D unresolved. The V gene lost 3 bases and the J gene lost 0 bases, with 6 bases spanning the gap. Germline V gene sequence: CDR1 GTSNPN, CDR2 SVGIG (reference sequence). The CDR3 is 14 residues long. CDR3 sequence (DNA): TGTGCCTGGAGGGTCTACTCTGGGGCCAACGTCCTGACTTTC. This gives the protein CAWRVYSGANVLTF.

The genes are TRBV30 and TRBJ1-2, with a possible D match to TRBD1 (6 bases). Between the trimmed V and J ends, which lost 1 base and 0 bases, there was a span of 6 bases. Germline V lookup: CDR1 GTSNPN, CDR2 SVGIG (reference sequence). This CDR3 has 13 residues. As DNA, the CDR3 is TGTGCCTGGAGTGGGGACACTAACTATGGCTACACCTTC. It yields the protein CAWSGDTNYGYTF.

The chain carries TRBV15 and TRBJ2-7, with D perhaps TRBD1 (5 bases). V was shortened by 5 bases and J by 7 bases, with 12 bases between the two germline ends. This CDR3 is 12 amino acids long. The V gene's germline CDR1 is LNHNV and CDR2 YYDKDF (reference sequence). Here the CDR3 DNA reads TGTGCCACCAGCCGTTTCCAGGGTGAGCAGTACTTC. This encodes CATSRFQGEQYF.

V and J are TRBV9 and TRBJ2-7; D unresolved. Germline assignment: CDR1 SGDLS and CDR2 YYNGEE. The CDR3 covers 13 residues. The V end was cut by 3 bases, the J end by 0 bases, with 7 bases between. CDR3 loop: CASSAQNSYEQYF. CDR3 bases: TGTGCCAGCAGCGCACAGAACTCCTACGAGCAGTACTTC.